This TCR beta chain was sequenced in a study of early T cells in non-severe SARS-CoV-2 infection. Whole-study context: The study sequenced bulk RNA from unsorted whole blood, with chains unpaired. Study-wide results and caveats: Clonotype matching in VDJdb favored anti-spike CD8 responses and did not capture private and CD4 specificities.

Trimming removed 6 bases from V and 0 bases from J; junction bases left unmatched: 18. Germline V gene data show CDR1 as DFQATT and CDR2 as SNEGSKA (reference sequence). The CDR3 spans 20 residues. This clonotype was seen ten or more times. Its antigen is not identified. As part of library construction, unique molecular identifiers were attached to individual cDNA molecules. Each CDR3 protein is one row after TCRdb ran MiXCR on the 5' RACE reads. In the table there are tens of thousands of distinct CDR3 sequences, about 12% of which are singletons. This chain links TRBV20-1 with TRBJ2-1, with TRBD2 identical over 12 bases. This TCR was recovered from an adult who was a healthcare worker with PCR-confirmed SARS-CoV-2 infection or an uninfected control (not recorded which). The sample consisted of whole blood, taken at baseline. The CDR3 reads CSAPRLAGVLPYSSYNEQFF. The CDR3 nucleotides read TGCAGTGCCCCGCGACTAGCGGGGGTTCTCCCTTATAGCTCCTACAATGAGCAGTTCTTC.